Described below is a single TCR beta chain sequence and its context. Original processing notes: Estimates of nucleated cell counts were drawn from the amplification of reference gene primers. Some clones are missing from TCRdb's copy, which holds only in-frame ones; the method was immunoSEQ multiplex PCR. V and J calls and clone size are as listed in that table; D and trimming were resolved from the DNA. Among fewer than 200,000 clones listed, roughly 85% were seen once. This sample is drawn from a study of blood T cell repertoires in COVID-19. Study information: There were acute and convalescent COVID-19 samples, and they came from the United States, Italy and Spain. PBMCs, B-cell-depleted T cells, or T cells were the source of the cDNA or gDNA that made up the material.

Trimming left V 6 bases short and J 0 bases short, with 16 bases between. The CDR3 consists of 16 residues. Germline lookup yields CDR1 SGDLS and CDR2 YYNGEE. The sequence derives from a human donor with acute or convalescent COVID-19. The donor label of this sample is uncertain. The chain recombines TRBV9 with TRBJ2-1; D is perhaps TRBD2 (5 bases). Sequencing was performed on peripheral blood. The CDR3 DNA reads TGTGCCAGCACAAAGAGAGAGGGCCGCTCCTACAATGAGCAGTTCTTC. Residues: CASTKREGRSYNEQFF.